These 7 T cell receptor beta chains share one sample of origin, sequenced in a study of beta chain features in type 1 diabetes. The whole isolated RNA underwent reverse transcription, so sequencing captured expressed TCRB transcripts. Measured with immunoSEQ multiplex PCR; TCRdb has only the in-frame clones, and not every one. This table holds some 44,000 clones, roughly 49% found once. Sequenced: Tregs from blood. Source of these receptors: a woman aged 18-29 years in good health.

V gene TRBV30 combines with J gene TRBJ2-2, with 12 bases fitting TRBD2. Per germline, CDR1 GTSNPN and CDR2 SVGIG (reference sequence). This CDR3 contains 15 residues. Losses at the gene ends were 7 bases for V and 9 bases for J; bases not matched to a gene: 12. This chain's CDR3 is CAYGRLAGEGRELFF. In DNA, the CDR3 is TGTGCCTACGGTCGACTAGCGGGAGAAGGCAGGGAGCTGTTTTTT. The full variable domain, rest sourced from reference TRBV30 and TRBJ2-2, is SQTIHQWPATLVQPVGSPLSLECTVEGTSNPNLYWYRQAAGRGLQLLFYSVGIGQISSEVPQNLSASRPQDRQFILSSKKLLLSDSGFYLCAYGRLAGEGRELFFGEGSRLTVL.

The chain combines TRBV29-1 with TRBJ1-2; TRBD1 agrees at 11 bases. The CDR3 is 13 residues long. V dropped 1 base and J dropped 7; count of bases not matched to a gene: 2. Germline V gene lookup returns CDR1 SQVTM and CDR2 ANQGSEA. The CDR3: CSVEVGQGVGYTF. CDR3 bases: TGCAGCGTTGAAGTGGGACAGGGGGTTGGCTACACCTTC.

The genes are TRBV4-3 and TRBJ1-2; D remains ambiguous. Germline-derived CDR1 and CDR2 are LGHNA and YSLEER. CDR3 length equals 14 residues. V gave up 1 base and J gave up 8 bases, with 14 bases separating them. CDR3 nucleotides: TGCGCCAGCAGCCAAGGATCCGGGCCGGGAGGCTACACCTTC. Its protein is CASSQGSGPGGYTF.

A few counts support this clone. CDR3 loop: CAIKPVSGRSEQFF. CDR3 nucleotides: TGTGCCATCAAACCCGTCAGCGGGAGATCTGAGCAGTTCTTC. The chain employs TRBV10-3 and TRBJ2-1; 8 bases are a match to TRBD2. The CDR3 totals 14 residues. V trimming: 7 bases; J trimming: 9 bases; junction bases outside the gene matches: 11. Germline lookup yields CDR1 ENHRY and CDR2 SYGVKD.

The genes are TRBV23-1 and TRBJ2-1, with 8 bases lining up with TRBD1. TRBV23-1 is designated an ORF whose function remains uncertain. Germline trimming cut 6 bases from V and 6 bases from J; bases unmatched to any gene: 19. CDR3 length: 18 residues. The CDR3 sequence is CASSLQKRTGYNGNEQFF. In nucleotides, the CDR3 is TGCGCCAGCAGCCTTCAGAAACGGACAGGGTATAATGGCAATGAGCAGTTCTTC.

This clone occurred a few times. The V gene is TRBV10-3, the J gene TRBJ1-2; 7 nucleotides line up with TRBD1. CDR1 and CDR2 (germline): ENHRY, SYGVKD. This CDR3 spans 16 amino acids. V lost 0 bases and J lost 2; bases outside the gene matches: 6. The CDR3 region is CAISESRQGKNYGYTF. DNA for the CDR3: TGTGCCATCAGTGAGTCGAGACAGGGCAAAAACTATGGCTACACCTTC.

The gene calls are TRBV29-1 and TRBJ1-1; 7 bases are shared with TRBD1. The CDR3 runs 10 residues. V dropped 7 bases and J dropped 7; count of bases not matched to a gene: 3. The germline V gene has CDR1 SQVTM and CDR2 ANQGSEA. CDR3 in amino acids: CSGGDSEAFF. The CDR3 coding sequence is TGCAGCGGGGGGGACAGTGAAGCTTTCTTT.